This TCR beta chain comes out of a study of blood T cells in healthy people across ages. The donors, all healthy, were Caucasians living in Russia, aged about 6 to 95. The ends were cut back, 4 bases at V and 2 bases at J, with 11 bases in the middle. From germline, CDR1 is SQVTM and CDR2 ANQGSEA. The CDR3 has 13 amino acids. This clonotype was counted at least ten times. Through a sample-barcoded 5' primer and a J-beta primer mix, a second PCR was run for roughly 7 to 11 cycles. TCRdb called the 5' RACE reads again in MiXCR, with one record for every CDR3 protein. Found here are approximately 800,000 distinct CDR3 sequences, 46% of them singletons; the top ten hold less than 20%.

This sequence was found in a man older than 75 in good health. The chain employs TRBV29-1 and TRBJ2-5; weak D call: TRBD1 (6 bases). Material: blood. CDR3 in amino acids: CSVVRQVQETQYF. DNA of the CDR3: TGCAGCGTTGTTCGACAGGTACAAGAGACCCAGTACTTC.